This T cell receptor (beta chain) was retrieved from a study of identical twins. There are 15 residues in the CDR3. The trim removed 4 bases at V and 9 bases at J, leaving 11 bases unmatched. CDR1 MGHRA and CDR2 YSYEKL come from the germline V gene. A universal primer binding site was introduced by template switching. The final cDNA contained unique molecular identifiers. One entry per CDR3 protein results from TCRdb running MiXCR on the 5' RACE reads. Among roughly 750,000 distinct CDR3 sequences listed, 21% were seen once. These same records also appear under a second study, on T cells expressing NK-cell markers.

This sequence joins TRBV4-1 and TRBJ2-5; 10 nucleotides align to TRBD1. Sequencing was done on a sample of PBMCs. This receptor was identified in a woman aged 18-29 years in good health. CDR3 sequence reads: CASSRPGTGETAQYF. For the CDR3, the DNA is TGCGCCAGCAGCCGGCCCGGGACAGGGGAGACGGCCCAGTACTTC.